The entry below gives a single T cell receptor beta chain sequence along with its context. Sequencing was performed with immunoSEQ multiplex PCR; in TCRdb, only in-frame clones are kept and a portion is missing. The sample shows some 65,000 clones, roughly 87% of them seen only once. These data come from a study of OX40 agonist ivuxolimab in advanced cancers. V was clipped by 4 bases and J by 5 bases; unmatched bases: 0. CDR3 length: 14 residues. CDR1 is MGHRA and CDR2 is YSYEKL in the germline V gene. Individuals having autoimmune disease history or systemic immunosuppression were not enrolled. The chain is built from TRBV4-1 and TRBJ1-6, with 9 bases that match TRBD1. This specimen consisted of CD4+ or CD8+ T cells sorted from blood, obtained in a trial of the OX40 agonist ivuxolimab. The receptor was derived from an adult with an advanced solid tumor such as melanoma, head and neck, liver or kidney cancer. The CDR3 nucleotides are TGCGCCAGCAGCCGGGACAGGGATAATTCACCCCTCCACTTT. This translates into CASSRDRDNSPLHF.